This T cell receptor beta chain was recorded in a study of beta chain features in type 1 diabetes. Regarding the study as a whole: In every one of the four CD4+ subsets, TCRB CDR3s were moderately but significantly shorter in Type 1 diabetes patients.

This clone was found a few times. What it binds is not known. Distinct nucleotide sequences in the sample also encode this CDR3. Germline V gene sequence: CDR1 SGDLS, CDR2 YYNGEE. The CDR3 has 13 residues. V lost 2 bases and J 1 base, leaving 6 bases between the germline ends. Expressed TCRB transcripts got sequenced, as all isolated RNA was reverse transcribed. Clones were sequenced by immunoSEQ multiplex PCR, and TCRdb holds only the in-frame ones, with some missing. The table has 500,000 to 650,000 clones, around 12% seen once. This receptor was identified in a man aged 25-40 years with type 1 diabetes. V and J are TRBV9 and TRBJ1-1; weak D call: TRBD1 (5 bases). Specimen: naive CD4+ T cells from blood. The CDR3 sequence: CASSVQGNTEAFF. The CDR3 nucleotides are TGTGCCAGCAGCGTTCAGGGGAACACTGAAGCTTTCTTT. Full variable domain (remainder filled in from reference TRBV9 and TRBJ1-1): DSGVTQTPKHLITATGQRVTLRCSPRSGDLSVYWYQQSLDQGLQFLIQYYNGEERAKGNILERFSAQQFPDLHSELNLSSLELGDSALYFCASSVQGNTEAFFGQGTRLTVV.